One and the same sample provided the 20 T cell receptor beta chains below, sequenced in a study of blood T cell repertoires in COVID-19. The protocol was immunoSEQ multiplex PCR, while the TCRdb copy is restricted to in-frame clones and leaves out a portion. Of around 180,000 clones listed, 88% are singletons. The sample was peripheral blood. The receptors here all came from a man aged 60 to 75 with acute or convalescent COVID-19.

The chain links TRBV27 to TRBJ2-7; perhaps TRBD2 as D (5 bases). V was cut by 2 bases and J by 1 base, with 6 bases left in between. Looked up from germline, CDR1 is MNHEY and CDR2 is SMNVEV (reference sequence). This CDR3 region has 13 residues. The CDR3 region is CASSLRRSYEQYF. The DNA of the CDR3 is TGTGCCAGCAGTTTAAGGAGGTCCTACGAGCAGTACTTC.

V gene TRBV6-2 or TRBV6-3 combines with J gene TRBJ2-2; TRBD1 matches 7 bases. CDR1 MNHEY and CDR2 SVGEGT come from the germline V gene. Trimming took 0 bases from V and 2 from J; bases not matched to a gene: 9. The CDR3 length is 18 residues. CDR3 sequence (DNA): TGTGCCAGCAGTTACTCGGTTTTGGGGACAGATAACACCGGGGAGCTGTTTTTT. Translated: CASSYSVLGTDNTGELFF.

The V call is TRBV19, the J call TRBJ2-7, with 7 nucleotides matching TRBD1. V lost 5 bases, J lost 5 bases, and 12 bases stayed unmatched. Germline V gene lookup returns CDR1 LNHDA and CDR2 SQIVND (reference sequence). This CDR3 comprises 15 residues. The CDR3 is CASSPGQWPTNEQYF. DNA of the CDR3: TGTGCCAGTAGTCCGGGACAGTGGCCCACCAACGAGCAGTACTTC. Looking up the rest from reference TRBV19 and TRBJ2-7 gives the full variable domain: DGGITQSPKYLFRKEGQNVTLSCEQNLNHDAMYWYRQDPGQGLRLIYYSQIVNDFQKGDIAEGYSVSREKKESFPLTVTSAQKNPTAFYLCASSPGQWPTNEQYFGPGTRLTVT.

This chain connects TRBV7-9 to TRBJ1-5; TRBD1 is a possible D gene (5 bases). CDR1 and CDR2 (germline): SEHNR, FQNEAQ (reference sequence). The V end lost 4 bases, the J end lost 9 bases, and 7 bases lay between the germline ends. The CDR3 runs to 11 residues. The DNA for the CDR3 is TGTGCCAGCAGCTCCCAGGGGCCCCAGCATTTT. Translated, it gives CASSSQGPQHF.

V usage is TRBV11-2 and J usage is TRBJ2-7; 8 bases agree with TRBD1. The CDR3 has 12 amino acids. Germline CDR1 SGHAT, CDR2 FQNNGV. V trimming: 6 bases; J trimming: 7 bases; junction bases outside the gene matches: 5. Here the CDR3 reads CASSLQGVEQYV. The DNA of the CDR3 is TGTGCCAGCAGTTTACAGGGGGTAGAGCAGTACGTC.

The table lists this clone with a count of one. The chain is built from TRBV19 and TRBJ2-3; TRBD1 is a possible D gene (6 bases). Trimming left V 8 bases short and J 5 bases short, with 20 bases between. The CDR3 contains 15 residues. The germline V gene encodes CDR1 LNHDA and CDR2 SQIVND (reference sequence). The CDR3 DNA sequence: TGTGCCAGTGCAGGGGTCGCTGGGGTCCTAGATACGCAGTATTTT. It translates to CASAGVAGVLDTQYF.

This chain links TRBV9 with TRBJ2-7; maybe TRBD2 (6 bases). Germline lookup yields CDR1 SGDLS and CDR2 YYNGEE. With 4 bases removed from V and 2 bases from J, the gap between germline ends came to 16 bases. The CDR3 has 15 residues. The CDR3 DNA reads TGTGCCAGCAGCTCACGACAAGGGACTCCCTACGAGCAGTACGTC. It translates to CASSSRQGTPYEQYV.

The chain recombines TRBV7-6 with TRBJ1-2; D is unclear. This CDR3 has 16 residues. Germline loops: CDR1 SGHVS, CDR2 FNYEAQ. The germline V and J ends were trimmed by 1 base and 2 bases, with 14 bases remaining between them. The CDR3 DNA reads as TGTGCCAGCAGCTTAGTTTTCGCGAACTCCAACTATGGCTACACCTTC. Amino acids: CASSLVFANSNYGYTF.

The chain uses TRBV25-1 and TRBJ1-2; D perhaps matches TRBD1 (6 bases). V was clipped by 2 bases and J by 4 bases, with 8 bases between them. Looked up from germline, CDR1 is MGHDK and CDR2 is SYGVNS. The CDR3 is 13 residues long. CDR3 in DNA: TGTGCCAGCAGTGAACACAGGGCCTATGGCTACACCTTC. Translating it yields CASSEHRAYGYTF.

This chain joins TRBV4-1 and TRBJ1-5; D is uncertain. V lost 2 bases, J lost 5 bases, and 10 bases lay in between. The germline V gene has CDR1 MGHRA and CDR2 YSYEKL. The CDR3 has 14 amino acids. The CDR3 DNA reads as TGCGCCAGCAGCCAAATCCTTACGGATCAGCCCCAGCATTTT. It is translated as CASSQILTDQPQHF.

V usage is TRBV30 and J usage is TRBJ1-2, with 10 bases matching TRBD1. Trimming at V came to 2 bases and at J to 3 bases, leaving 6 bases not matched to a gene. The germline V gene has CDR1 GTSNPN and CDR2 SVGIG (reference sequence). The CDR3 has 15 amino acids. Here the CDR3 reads CAWSNPGTGDYGYTF. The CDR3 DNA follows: TGTGCCTGGAGTAATCCCGGGACAGGGGACTATGGCTACACCTTC.

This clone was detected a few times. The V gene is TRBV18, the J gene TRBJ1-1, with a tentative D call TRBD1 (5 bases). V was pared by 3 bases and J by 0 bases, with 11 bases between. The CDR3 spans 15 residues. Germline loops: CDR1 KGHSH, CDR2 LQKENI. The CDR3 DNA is TGTGCCAGCTCACCGCCTCCGACAGTGAACACTGAAGCTTTCTTT. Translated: CASSPPPTVNTEAFF.

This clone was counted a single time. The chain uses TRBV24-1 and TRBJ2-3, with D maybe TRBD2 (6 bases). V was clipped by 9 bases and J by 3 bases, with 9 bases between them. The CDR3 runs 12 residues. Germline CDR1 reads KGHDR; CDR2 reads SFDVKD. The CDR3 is CATAGGTDTQYF. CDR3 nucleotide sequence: TGTGCCACCGCTGGAGGGACAGATACGCAGTATTTT.

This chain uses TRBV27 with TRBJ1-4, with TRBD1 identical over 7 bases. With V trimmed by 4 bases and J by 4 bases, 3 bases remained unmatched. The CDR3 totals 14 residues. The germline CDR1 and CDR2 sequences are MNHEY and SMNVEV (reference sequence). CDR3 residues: CASSWGQLNEKLFF. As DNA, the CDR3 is TGTGCCAGCAGTTGGGGACAGCTTAATGAAAAACTGTTTTTT.

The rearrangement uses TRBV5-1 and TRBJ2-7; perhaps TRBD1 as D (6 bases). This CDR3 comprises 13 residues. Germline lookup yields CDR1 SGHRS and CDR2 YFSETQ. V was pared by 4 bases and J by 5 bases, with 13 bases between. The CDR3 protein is CASSRNYRDEQYV. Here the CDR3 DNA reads TGCGCCAGCAGCCGGAACTACAGGGACGAGCAGTACGTC.

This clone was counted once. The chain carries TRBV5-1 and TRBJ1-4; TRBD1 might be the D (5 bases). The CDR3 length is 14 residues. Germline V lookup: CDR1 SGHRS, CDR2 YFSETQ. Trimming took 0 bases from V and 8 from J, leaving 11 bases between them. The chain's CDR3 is CASSLGQTDEKLFF. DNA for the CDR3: TGCGCCAGCAGCTTGGGACAGACGGACGAAAAACTGTTTTTT.

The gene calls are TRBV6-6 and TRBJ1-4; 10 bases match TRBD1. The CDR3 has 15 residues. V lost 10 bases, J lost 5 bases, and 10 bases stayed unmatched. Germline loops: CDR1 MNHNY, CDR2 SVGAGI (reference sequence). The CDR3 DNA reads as TGTGCCACCCAAAACGGGGGACAGGGGAATGAAAAACTGTTTTTT. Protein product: CATQNGGQGNEKLFF.

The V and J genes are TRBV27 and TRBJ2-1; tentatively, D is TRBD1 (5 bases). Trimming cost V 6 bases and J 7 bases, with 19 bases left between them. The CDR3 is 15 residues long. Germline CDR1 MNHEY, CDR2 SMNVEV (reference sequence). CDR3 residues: CASSSPPGILNEQFF. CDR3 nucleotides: TGTGCCAGCAGCTCCCCCCCAGGGATATTGAATGAGCAGTTCTTC.

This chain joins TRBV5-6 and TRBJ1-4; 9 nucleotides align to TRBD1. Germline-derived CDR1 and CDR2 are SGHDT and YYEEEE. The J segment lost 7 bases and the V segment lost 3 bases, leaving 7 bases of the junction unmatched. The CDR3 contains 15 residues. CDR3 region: CASSWDRDRAEKLFF. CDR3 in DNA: TGTGCCAGCAGCTGGGACCGGGACAGGGCTGAAAAACTGTTTTTT.

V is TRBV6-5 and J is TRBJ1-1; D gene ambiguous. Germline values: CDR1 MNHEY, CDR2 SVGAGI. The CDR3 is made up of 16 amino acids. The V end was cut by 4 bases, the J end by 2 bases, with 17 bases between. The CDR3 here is CASSSIFGMENTEAFF. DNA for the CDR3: TGTGCCAGCAGTTCCATATTCGGGATGGAAAACACTGAAGCTTTCTTT.